The rows below give T cell receptor beta chains drawn from one sample of a study of cytomegalovirus exposure and HLA in healthy donors. The data were produced by immunoSEQ multiplex PCR, yet TCRdb's version contains in-frame clones alone and is incomplete. The data show about 130,000 clones, about two thirds seen once. Sequencing used PBMCs. The receptor source for this set is a woman aged 55-69 years in good health and CMV-seropositive. Both conserved end residues are part of each CDR3. The order of the fields is J gene, D gene, V gene, clone size, CDR3 protein, CDR3 DNA. A D gene is named only where the DNA matches it firmly. Expanded clones get a size class; other rows say once, few or many, or leave the size out.

j_gene: TRBJ1-2; d_gene: -; v_gene: TRBV19; abundance: few; CDR3aa: CASRLDSPNYGYTF; CDR3nt: TGTGCCAGTAGACTGGACAGCCCTAACTATGGCTACACCTTC
j_gene: TRBJ1-2; d_gene: TRBD1; v_gene: TRBV27; abundance: -; CDR3aa: CASRPGQGFGYTF; CDR3nt: TGTGCCAGCAGGCCGGGACAGGGATTCGGCTACACCTTC
j_gene: TRBJ2-7; d_gene: TRBD2; v_gene: TRBV10-2; abundance: once; CDR3aa: CASSLPTSGVTYEQYF; CDR3nt: TGCGCCAGCAGTCTACCGACTAGCGGGGTTACCTACGAGCAGTACTTC
j_gene: TRBJ1-1; d_gene: TRBD1; v_gene: TRBV6-1; abundance: -; CDR3aa: CASRDRGQAFF; CDR3nt: TGTGCCAGCCGGGACAGGGGACAAGCTTTCTTT
j_gene: TRBJ2-5; d_gene: TRBD2; v_gene: TRBV7-3; abundance: -; CDR3aa: CASSLGSLAAKGGETQYF; CDR3nt: TGTGCCAGCAGCTTAGGTTCACTAGCGGCCAAGGGTGGAGAGACCCAGTACTTC
j_gene: TRBJ2-5; d_gene: TRBD1; v_gene: TRBV29-1; abundance: -; CDR3aa: CSVDGQGEETQYF; CDR3nt: TGCAGCGTCGACGGACAGGGTGAAGAGACCCAGTACTTC
j_gene: TRBJ2-7; d_gene: TRBD1; v_gene: TRBV11-1; abundance: -; CDR3aa: CASRSTGGYEQYF; CDR3nt: TGTGCCAGCAGGTCGACAGGGGGTTATGAGCAGTACTTC
j_gene: TRBJ1-4; d_gene: -; v_gene: TRBV2; abundance: -; CDR3aa: CASRGLVGEKLFF; CDR3nt: TGTGCCAGCAGGGGGCTAGTTGGTGAAAAACTGTTTTTT
j_gene: TRBJ2-5; d_gene: TRBD1; v_gene: TRBV9; abundance: -; CDR3aa: CASSLRQGQTETQYF; CDR3nt: TGTGCCAGCAGCCTTCGACAGGGCCAGACAGAGACCCAGTACTTC
j_gene: TRBJ2-7; d_gene: -; v_gene: TRBV27; abundance: -; CDR3aa: CASSNLGQQAYEQYF; CDR3nt: TGTGCCAGCAGTAACCTCGGACAGCAGGCCTACGAGCAGTACTTC
j_gene: TRBJ2-1; d_gene: -; v_gene: TRBV5-1; abundance: -; CDR3aa: CASSLGDNYNEQFF; CDR3nt: TGCGCCAGCAGCTTGGGGGACAATTACAATGAGCAGTTCTTC
j_gene: TRBJ2-7; d_gene: -; v_gene: TRBV5-1; abundance: -; CDR3aa: CASSLEHTGGWQYF; CDR3nt: TGCGCCAGCAGCTTGGAACACACGGGGGGCTGGCAGTACTTC
j_gene: TRBJ1-2; d_gene: -; v_gene: TRBV19; abundance: once; CDR3aa: CASSIWTAHGYTF; CDR3nt: TGTGCCAGTAGTATCTGGACAGCCCATGGCTACACCTTC
j_gene: TRBJ2-7; d_gene: -; v_gene: TRBV29-1; abundance: -; CDR3aa: CSAVTTYEQYF; CDR3nt: TGCAGCGCCGTGACAACCTACGAGCAGTACTTC
j_gene: TRBJ2-5; d_gene: TRBD2; v_gene: TRBV4-1; abundance: -; CDR3aa: CASSQGTQRGPRETQYF; CDR3nt: TGCGCCAGCAGCCAAGGGACCCAGCGGGGGCCTCGGGAGACCCAGTACTTC
j_gene: TRBJ1-2; d_gene: TRBD1; v_gene: TRBV2; abundance: -; CDR3aa: CASSEGQDRGHADGYTF; CDR3nt: TGTGCCAGCAGTGAGGGTCAGGACAGGGGGCATGCGGATGGCTACACCTTC
j_gene: TRBJ1-1; d_gene: -; v_gene: TRBV5-1; abundance: -; CDR3aa: CASSLDREGEAFF; CDR3nt: TGCGCCAGCAGCTTGGACAGGGAGGGGGAAGCTTTCTTT
j_gene: TRBJ1-5; d_gene: TRBD1; v_gene: TRBV29-1; abundance: -; CDR3aa: CSAWTGSMNQPQHF; CDR3nt: TGCAGCGCTTGGACAGGGTCAATGAATCAGCCCCAGCATTTT
j_gene: TRBJ1-1; d_gene: TRBD1; v_gene: TRBV7-9; abundance: few; CDR3aa: CSSSLERGLGAAFF; CDR3nt: TGTTCCAGCAGCTTAGAAAGGGGGCTGGGTGCAGCTTTCTTT
j_gene: TRBJ1-2; d_gene: TRBD1; v_gene: TRBV9; abundance: -; CDR3aa: CASSAGQVLNYGYTF; CDR3nt: TGTGCCAGCAGCGCCGGACAGGTCCTCAACTATGGCTACACCTTC
j_gene: TRBJ2-1; d_gene: TRBD1; v_gene: TRBV7-9; abundance: few; CDR3aa: CASSLWTGWNEQFF; CDR3nt: TGTGCCAGCAGCTTGTGGACAGGGTGGAATGAGCAGTTCTTC
j_gene: TRBJ1-1; d_gene: -; v_gene: TRBV11-2; abundance: -; CDR3aa: CASSPRGGAVTEAFF; CDR3nt: TGTGCCAGCAGTCCCCGGGGGGGTGCGGTCACTGAAGCTTTCTTT
j_gene: TRBJ1-2; d_gene: TRBD1; v_gene: TRBV9; abundance: -; CDR3aa: CASSGRTGGVIDYGYTF; CDR3nt: TGTGCCAGCAGCGGAAGGACAGGAGGGGTAATTGATTATGGCTACACCTTC
j_gene: TRBJ1-6; d_gene: -; v_gene: TRBV5-8; abundance: few; CDR3aa: CASSPTGGYSPLHF; CDR3nt: TGTGCCAGCAGCCCGACAGGCGGGTATTCACCCCTCCACTTT
j_gene: TRBJ1-5; d_gene: -; v_gene: TRBV19; abundance: -; CDR3aa: CASSISRQGNQPQHF; CDR3nt: TGTGCCAGTAGTATAAGTCGTCAGGGCAATCAGCCCCAGCATTTT
j_gene: TRBJ2-1; d_gene: TRBD1; v_gene: TRBV2; abundance: -; CDR3aa: CASRTGENEQFF; CDR3nt: TGTGCCAGCAGGACAGGGGAAAATGAGCAGTTCTTC
j_gene: TRBJ1-3; d_gene: -; v_gene: TRBV5-1; abundance: -; CDR3aa: CASSSGPLNLLSGNTIYF; CDR3nt: TGCGCCAGCAGCTCAGGGCCCCTCAACCTTCTCTCTGGAAACACCATATATTTT
j_gene: TRBJ1-3; d_gene: TRBD1; v_gene: TRBV2; abundance: once; CDR3aa: CASSDQGAEYTIYF; CDR3nt: TGTGCCAGCAGTGATCAGGGGGCAGAGTACACCATATATTTT
j_gene: TRBJ2-5; d_gene: -; v_gene: TRBV6-5; abundance: -; CDR3aa: CASSYSVQETQYF; CDR3nt: TGTGCCAGCAGTTACTCGGTTCAGGAGACCCAGTACTTC
j_gene: TRBJ1-2; d_gene: -; v_gene: TRBV28; abundance: -; CDR3aa: CASSSSGQDGYTF; CDR3nt: TGTGCCAGCAGTTCCTCCGGACAAGATGGCTACACCTTC
j_gene: TRBJ1-2; d_gene: TRBD1; v_gene: TRBV19; abundance: -; CDR3aa: CASSRPTGSKGRDYGYTF; CDR3nt: TGTGCCAGTAGCAGGCCGACAGGGAGTAAAGGAAGGGACTATGGCTACACCTTC
j_gene: TRBJ1-2; d_gene: TRBD1; v_gene: TRBV5-5; abundance: few; CDR3aa: CASSLERGTGTVPDGYTF; CDR3nt: TGTGCCAGCAGCTTGGAGAGAGGGACAGGGACAGTCCCGGATGGCTACACCTTC
j_gene: TRBJ2-2; d_gene: -; v_gene: TRBV5-1; abundance: -; CDR3aa: CASIALGHTNTGELFF; CDR3nt: TGCGCCAGCATCGCACTGGGACACACGAACACCGGGGAGCTGTTTTTT